The next 27 T cell receptor beta chains were all read from a single sample in a study of CD8 T cells in Susac syndrome. Reverse transcription of roughly 0.45 to 1 ug RNA used random hexamers. TCRdb re-derived calls from the immunoSEQ multiplex PCR reads in MiXCR, one entry per CDR3 protein. The profile shows hundreds of thousands of distinct CDR3 sequences, 80% to 90% of them singletons. The sequenced material came from CD8+ T cells from PBMCs. Receptors were obtained from a human donor with multiple sclerosis.

The chain uses TRBV12-3 or TRBV12-4 and TRBJ2-7, with D perhaps TRBD1 or TRBD2 (6 bases each). V was shortened by 5 bases and J by 3 bases, with 20 bases between the two germline ends. The CDR3 is 16 residues long. The CDR3: CASSASLGGQLYEQYF. For the CDR3, the DNA is TGTGCCAGCAGTGCCTCTCTGGGGGGCCAACTCTACGAGCAGTACTTC.

There are a few counts of this clonotype. The chain uses TRBV5-4 and TRBJ2-1, with 9 bases identical to TRBD1. The CDR3 is 14 amino acids. Germline V gene lookup returns CDR1 SGHNT and CDR2 YYREEE (reference sequence). V lost 4 bases to trimming and J lost 3 bases; unmatched junction nucleotides: 2. The CDR3: CASSPGQGYNEQFF. CDR3 sequence (DNA): TGTGCCAGCAGCCCGGGACAGGGCTACAATGAGCAGTTCTTC.

This clonotype was counted once. This rearrangement joins TRBV7-9 to TRBJ1-1, with D possibly TRBD1 on 5 matching bases. Germline V gene lookup returns CDR1 SEHNR and CDR2 FQNEAQ (reference sequence). V dropped 5 bases and J dropped 1 base, with 11 bases sitting between them. The CDR3 has 14 amino acids. The CDR3, as DNA: TGTGCCAGCAGCCGGATGACAGAGAACACTGAAGCTTTCTTT. Translated: CASSRMTENTEAFF.

This chain links TRBV7-3 with TRBJ1-1, with a tentative D call TRBD1 (5 bases). This CDR3 region has 13 residues. The germline gives CDR1 SGHTA, CDR2 FQGTGA. V was trimmed by 8 bases and J by 1 base, leaving 11 bases between them. CDR3 DNA: TGTGCCAGCTCAGAGGGGACGAACACTGAAGCTTTCTTT. This sequence encodes CASSEGTNTEAFF.

The chain links TRBV7-3 to TRBJ1-1, with D perhaps matching TRBD1 (5 bases). The V gene lost 4 bases and the J gene lost 1 base, with 16 bases spanning the gap. The germline gives CDR1 SGHTA, CDR2 FQGTGA. The CDR3 is made up of 16 amino acids. DNA for the CDR3: TGTGCCAGCAGCTCCGCCAGGGCAGGAGGGAACACTGAAGCTTTCTTT. Protein sequence: CASSSARAGGNTEAFF.

This clonotype occurred a few times. The rearrangement uses TRBV6-1 and TRBJ2-7; TRBD1 is a possible D gene (6 bases). The germline V gene has CDR1 MNHNS and CDR2 SASEGT. The CDR3 contains 12 residues. Trimming stripped 11 bases from V and 2 bases from J, with 13 bases between. The CDR3 DNA reads as TGTGCCGGCAAGACAGGCCCCTACGAGCAGTACTTC. Its translation: CAGKTGPYEQYF.

This sequence joins TRBV28 and TRBJ2-1; unclear D gene. This CDR3 region has 16 residues. With 5 bases removed from V and 4 bases from J, the gap between germline ends came to 18 bases. Germline CDR1 is MDHEN and CDR2 is SYDVKM. The CDR3 loop is CASSGSRASTYNEQFF. CDR3 bases: TGTGCCAGCAGTGGGTCCCGGGCGTCGACTTACAATGAGCAGTTCTTC.

V and J are TRBV9 and TRBJ2-1; D unclear. The CDR3 has 12 residues. V lost 5 bases and J lost 8, with 11 bases in between. Germline V gene data show CDR1 as SGDLS and CDR2 as YYNGEE. In nucleotides, the CDR3 is TGTGCCAGCAGTCCTCAAATCCATGAGCAGTTCTTC. Amino acid sequence: CASSPQIHEQFF.

The rearrangement links TRBV7-9 to TRBJ2-7; D might be TRBD2 (5 bases). CDR1 SEHNR and CDR2 FQNEAQ come from the germline V gene (reference sequence). This CDR3 is 14 amino acids long. The V end lost 5 bases, the J end lost 0 bases, and 11 bases lay between the germline ends. CDR3 bases: TGTGCCAGCAGCAACGTGGGGAGCTCCTACGAGCAGTACTTC. It translates to CASSNVGSSYEQYF.

Written as DNA, the CDR3 is TGTGCCAGCTCACCACCTCTGTGGGGAGGGACTGAAGCTTTCTTT. This codes for CASSPPLWGGTEAFF. This chain uses TRBV18 with TRBJ1-1, with no clear D. V lost 0 bases to trimming and J lost 5 bases, with 13 bases between them. CDR3 size: 15 residues. CDR1 is KGHSH and CDR2 is LQKENI in the germline V gene. Full variable domain (missing parts from reference TRBV18 and TRBJ1-1): NAGVMQNPRHLVRRRGQEARLRCSPMKGHSHVYWYRQLPEEGLKFMVYLQKENIIDESGMPKERFSAEFPKEGPSILRIQQVVRGDSAAYFCASSPPLWGGTEAFFGQGTRLTVV.

The gene calls are TRBV19 and TRBJ2-1; 16 nucleotides agree with TRBD2. The V and J ends lost 5 bases and 8 bases, in that order; junction bases with no gene match: 9. The CDR3 sequence is 17 residues long. Germline V gene sequence: CDR1 LNHDA, CDR2 SQIVND (reference sequence). CDR3 DNA: TGTGCCAGTAGTGAGCTCGGGACTAGCGGGAGGGGGGATGAGCAGTTCTTC. As protein: CASSELGTSGRGDEQFF.

The J gene is TRBJ2-1, the V gene TRBV14; D perhaps matches TRBD2 (6 bases). CDR1 is SGHDN, CDR2 FVKESK, per germline. Trimming took 2 bases from V and 9 from J, leaving 14 bases between them. This CDR3 contains 14 residues. CDR3 sequence reads: CASSQYRWGVEQFF. The CDR3 region has the DNA TGTGCCAGCAGCCAATACCGGTGGGGGGTTGAGCAGTTCTTC.

The chain recombines TRBV19 with TRBJ2-2; D may be TRBD1 or TRBD2 (5 bases each). V lost 2 bases and J 7 bases, leaving 17 bases between the germline ends. Germline-derived CDR1 and CDR2 are LNHDA and SQIVND (reference sequence). This CDR3 has 16 residues. The chain's CDR3 is CASSISLRRAGGELFF. The CDR3, as DNA: TGTGCCAGTAGTATAAGCCTACGCAGGGCGGGCGGGGAGCTGTTTTTT. Full variable domain (rest looked up from reference TRBV19 and TRBJ2-2): DGGITQSPKYLFRKEGQNVTLSCEQNLNHDAMYWYRQDPGQGLRLIYYSQIVNDFQKGDIAEGYSVSREKKESFPLTVTSAQKNPTAFYLCASSISLRRAGGELFFGEGSRLTVL.

This clonotype was counted between two and nine times. The V and J genes are TRBV20-1 and TRBJ2-7; TRBD1 might be the D (6 bases). The V end lost 0 bases, the J end lost 5 bases, and 8 bases lay between the germline ends. Germline values: CDR1 DFQATT, CDR2 SNEGSKA (reference sequence). The CDR3 loop spans 12 amino acids. This chain's CDR3 is CSARDGGDEQYF. As DNA, the CDR3 is TGCAGTGCTAGAGATGGGGGCGACGAGCAGTACTTC.

This sequence joins TRBV7-2 and TRBJ2-5; 14 bases line up with TRBD2. CDR3 length equals 19 residues. CDR1 is SGHTA, CDR2 FQGNSA, per germline. V lost 2 bases and J lost 4; bases outside the gene matches: 12. In DNA form, the CDR3 reads TGTGCCAGCAGCTTAAGAGGGACTAGCGGGAGTAACCCCCGAGAGACCCAGTACTTC. Translation gives CASSLRGTSGSNPRETQYF.

V usage is TRBV27 and J usage is TRBJ1-1; possible D gene TRBD1, 5 bases. This CDR3 spans 15 amino acids. Per the germline V gene, CDR1 is MNHEY and CDR2 is SMNVEV (reference sequence). V was cut by 2 bases and J by 4 bases, with 14 bases left in between. The CDR3: CASSLVGGWGTEAFF. The CDR3 coding sequence is TGTGCCAGCAGTTTAGTGGGGGGTTGGGGCACTGAAGCTTTCTTT.

The V and J genes are TRBV12-3 or TRBV12-4 and TRBJ2-7; 9 bases fit TRBD1. Trimming at V came to 5 bases and at J to 3 bases, leaving 8 bases not matched to a gene. The CDR3 is 15 amino acids. The CDR3 sequence: CASSGQGQGIYEQYF. For the CDR3, the DNA is TGTGCCAGCAGTGGCCAGGGACAGGGTATCTACGAGCAGTACTTC.

The V and J genes are TRBV9 and TRBJ2-5; no definite D call. The CDR3 covers 13 residues. The germline CDR1 and CDR2 sequences are SGDLS and YYNGEE. V lost 3 bases to trimming and J lost 10 bases, with 16 bases between them. CDR3: CASSGDPSLGQYF. The CDR3 coding sequence is TGTGCCAGCAGCGGCGACCCATCATTGGGCCAGTACTTC.

The V gene is TRBV29-1, the J gene TRBJ1-2, with a tentative D call TRBD1 (5 bases). Trimming shortened V by 3 bases and J by 4 bases, and 9 bases separated the two germline ends. This CDR3 has 12 amino acids. From germline, CDR1 is SQVTM and CDR2 ANQGSEA. In DNA form, the CDR3 reads TGCAGCGTTGATGGGGGGATCTATGGCTACACCTTC. This translates into CSVDGGIYGYTF.

The genes are TRBV12-5 and TRBJ1-2; D not resolved. Germline V gives CDR1 LGHNT, CDR2 FRNRAP. CDR3 size: 12 residues. The germline V and J ends were trimmed by 2 bases and 4 bases, with 5 bases remaining between them. The CDR3 DNA is TGTGCTAGTGGTTTGACACCCTATGGCTACACCTTC. It specifies CASGLTPYGYTF.

The CDR3 region is CASSSGAYTNYGYTF. CDR3 sequence (DNA): TGTGCCAGCAGCTCGGGGGCATACACTAACTATGGCTACACCTTC. The chain recombines TRBV7-2 with TRBJ1-2; perhaps TRBD1 as D (6 bases). V lost 4 bases and J lost 0, with 12 bases in between. Germline-derived CDR1 and CDR2 are SGHTA and FQGNSA. The CDR3 has 15 amino acids.

This clonotype was counted only a few times. The CDR3 reads CASSYIGGRAKNIQYF. The CDR3 coding sequence is TGTGCCAGCAGTTATATCGGCGGGAGGGCCAAAAACATTCAGTACTTC. The V gene is TRBV6-2 or TRBV6-3, the J gene TRBJ2-4; 8 bases agree with TRBD2. Germline CDR1 is MNHEY and CDR2 is SVGEGT. Unmatched junction bases numbered 5, after V lost 3 bases and J lost 1 base. The CDR3 contains 16 residues.

The genes are TRBV21-1 and TRBJ2-3; TRBD2 is the table's D call and was not checked against the DNA. TRBV21-1 is a documented pseudogene. The CDR3 totals 13 residues. CDR3 DNA sequence: TGTGCCAGCATATCGCAGGGCCTAGATACGCAGTATTTT. Amino acids: CASISQGLDTQYF.

The chain employs TRBV6-5 and TRBJ2-7; perhaps TRBD1 as D (5 bases). The CDR3 length is 15 residues. Germline CDR1 and CDR2: MNHEY and SVGAGI. Trimming shortened V by 6 bases and J by 12 bases, and 27 bases separated the two germline ends. For the CDR3, the DNA is TGTGCCAGCAGCCGTCTTCAGGGTCTGGGTAGCTGGCGGTACTTC. Translating gives CASSRLQGLGSWRYF.

The V call is TRBV4-1, the J call TRBJ1-6; D ambiguous. The CDR3 extends over 20 amino acids. V gave up 0 bases and J gave up 7 bases, with 25 bases separating them. Germline V CDR1 and CDR2: MGHRA, YSYEKL. The CDR3 region is CASSQDQSSTLGGWNSPLHF. CDR3 DNA: TGCGCCAGCAGCCAAGATCAAAGCAGCACCCTCGGCGGGTGGAATTCACCCCTCCACTTT.

The chain couples TRBV7-9 to TRBJ2-5; 12 bases line up with TRBD2. The length of the CDR3 is 15 residues. V dropped 6 bases and J dropped 4; count of bases not matched to a gene: 6. In germline, CDR1 is SEHNR, CDR2 FQNEAQ (reference sequence). The DNA for the CDR3 is TGTGCCAGCAGAAAGACTAGCGGGGGCCCAGAGACCCAGTACTTC. The encoded protein is CASRKTSGGPETQYF.

V is TRBV7-9 and J is TRBJ1-1; no clear D. V was cut by 1 base and J by 10 bases, with 10 bases left in between. The CDR3 consists of 12 residues. CDR1 and CDR2 from the germline V gene are SEHNR and FQNEAQ (reference sequence). The CDR3 nucleotides are TGTGCCAGCAGCTTAGGGGGAGCTCCAGCTTTCTTT. Its protein is CASSLGGAPAFF.